The 12 T cell receptor beta chains reported below all come from one sample, sequenced in a study of shared clonotypes between healthy human individuals. Libraries were prepared by immunoSEQ multiplex PCR; TCRdb keeps only in-frame clonotypes and omits some of them. This sample has 470,000 or so clones, with roughly 80% found just once. The sample taken for sequencing was PBMCs. Source of these receptors: a woman aged 40-49 years in good health. Some clones in this sample may be carry-over from other donors' samples.

This clone was counted once. This chain joins TRBV4-3 and TRBJ2-3; D unclear. Germline V gene lookup returns CDR1 LGHNA and CDR2 YSLEER. This CDR3 has 14 residues. Between the trimmed V and J ends, which lost 0 bases and 1 base, there was a span of 5 bases. As DNA, the CDR3 is TGCGCCAGCAGCCAAGATTCCCGCACAGATACGCAGTATTTT. This encodes CASSQDSRTDTQYF.

The V and J genes are TRBV4-1 and TRBJ2-2; 9 bases line up with TRBD2. Germline V gene sequence: CDR1 MGHRA, CDR2 YSYEKL. CDR3 length: 17 residues. The V segment lost 1 base and the J segment 0 bases; nucleotides outside the gene matches: 3. CDR3: CASSQGRLAANTGELFF. The DNA of the CDR3 is TGCGCCAGCAGCCAAGGGAGACTAGCGGCGAACACCGGGGAGCTGTTTTTT.

V is TRBV11-2 and J is TRBJ1-2; D gene unclear. Between the trimmed V and J ends, which lost 4 bases and 4 bases, there was a span of 16 bases. The CDR3 extends over 15 amino acids. Per germline, CDR1 SGHAT and CDR2 FQNNGV. CDR3 region: CASSSSDGPGYGYTF. CDR3 DNA sequence: TGTGCCAGCAGCTCGTCAGACGGACCCGGCTATGGCTACACCTTC.

The chain links TRBV5-4 to TRBJ2-1; D is perhaps TRBD1 or TRBD2 (5 bases each). The CDR3 extends over 15 amino acids. Germline V gene lookup returns CDR1 SGHNT and CDR2 YYREEE (reference sequence). V was trimmed by 4 bases and J by 0 bases, leaving 11 bases between them. The DNA for the CDR3 is TGTGCCAGCAGCAGGGACGGAAGCTCCTACAATGAGCAGTTCTTC. It specifies CASSRDGSSYNEQFF. Full variable domain (outside the CDR3, taken from reference TRBV5-4 and TRBJ2-1): ETGVTQSPTHLIKTRGQQVTLRCSSQSGHNTVSWYQQALGQGPQFIFQYYREEENGRGNFPPRFSGLQFPNYSSELNVNALELDDSALYLCASSRDGSSYNEQFFGPGTRLTVL.

The chain couples TRBV5-1 to TRBJ2-3; 9 bases map to TRBD1. The CDR3 spans 15 residues. V lost 1 base to trimming and J lost 6 bases; unmatched junction nucleotides: 6. Germline CDR1 is SGHRS and CDR2 is YFSETQ. CDR3 amino acids: CASSLMGQGSDTQYF. The CDR3 DNA reads TGCGCCAGCAGCTTGATGGGACAGGGATCGGATACGCAGTATTTT.

The rearrangement joins TRBV5-1 to TRBJ1-1; perhaps TRBD1 as D (5 bases). This CDR3 has 15 residues. Germline assignment: CDR1 SGHRS and CDR2 YFSETQ. The V end lost 5 bases, the J end lost 0 bases, and 14 bases lay between the germline ends. The CDR3 reads CASSSGTAMNTEAFF. The CDR3 DNA follows: TGCGCCAGCAGTTCCGGGACCGCCATGAACACTGAAGCTTTCTTT.

The V gene is TRBV4-2, the J gene TRBJ2-2; perhaps TRBD2 as D (6 bases). The CDR3 contains 15 residues. The germline V and J ends were trimmed by 0 bases and 7 bases, with 12 bases remaining between them. Germline V gene lookup returns CDR1 LGHNA and CDR2 YNFKEQ. DNA of the CDR3: TGTGCCAGCAGCCAAGATCTTCGTAGCGGCGGGGAGCTGTTTTTT. Encoded protein: CASSQDLRSGGELFF.

J is TRBJ1-2 and V is TRBV5-5; D is unresolved. Deletions cut 0 bases from V and 0 bases from J, with 12 bases between. Germline CDR1 is SGHKS and CDR2 is YYEKEE (reference sequence). The CDR3 sequence is 16 residues long. CDR3 protein: CASSLGPPPANYGYTF. The CDR3 nucleotides are TGTGCCAGCAGCTTGGGGCCGCCGCCTGCTAACTATGGCTACACCTTC.

This sequence joins TRBV4-3 and TRBJ1-1; TRBD1 agrees at 11 bases. Germline CDR1 is LGHNA and CDR2 is YSLEER. The CDR3 runs 14 residues. Trimming took 4 bases from V and 8 from J; bases not matched to a gene: 6. The CDR3 reads CASSLFGQGAEAFF. The CDR3 DNA follows: TGCGCCAGCAGCCTCTTTGGACAGGGGGCGGAAGCTTTCTTT.

CDR3 amino acids: CASSLWHSGANVLTF. Written as DNA, the CDR3 is TGTGCCAGCAGCCTCTGGCACTCTGGGGCCAACGTCCTGACTTTC. The V and J genes are TRBV4-2 and TRBJ2-6; D not certain. Trimming took off 4 bases at V and 0 bases at J, with 7 bases between the two ends. Looked up from germline, CDR1 is LGHNA and CDR2 is YNFKEQ. The CDR3 is made up of 15 amino acids.

The chain couples TRBV18 to TRBJ2-6; TRBD2 aligns across 7 bases. Looked up from germline, CDR1 is KGHSH and CDR2 is LQKENI. The CDR3 is 17 residues long. Losses at the gene ends were 6 bases for V and 0 bases for J; bases not matched to a gene: 8. CDR3 sequence: CASSPGGTNSGANVLTF. CDR3 nucleotide sequence: TGTGCCAGCTCCCCCGGGGGGACCAACTCTGGGGCCAACGTCCTGACTTTC.

This clone was seen just once. The chain has TRBV7-9 and TRBJ1-2; D possibly corresponds to TRBD1 (5 bases). Trimming cost V 4 bases and J 6 bases, with 12 bases left between them. Germline V lookup: CDR1 SEHNR, CDR2 FQNEAQ (reference sequence). There are 13 residues in the CDR3. CDR3: CASSSSGTHGYTF. The CDR3 nucleotides are TGTGCCAGCAGCTCGAGCGGGACCCATGGCTACACCTTC.